This record concerns one T cell receptor beta chain sequence. Its cognate antigen is unknown. This record comes from a study of cytomegalovirus exposure and HLA in healthy donors. Findings of the study overall: Productive status was seen about 90% or about 30% of the time for most TCR beta V segments in an earlier analysis.

PCR was performed using 60 Vbeta and 13 Jbeta primers. Data came from immunoSEQ multiplex PCR; TCRdb stores just in-frame clones and leaves some out. This sample's table has about 130,000 clones. Sequencing used PBMCs. This clonotype was sampled from a man aged 25-45 years in good health and CMV-seronegative.

The CDR3 nucleotides are TGTGCCAGCAGTGAAGACAACGGCCAAGAGACCCAGTACTTC. As protein: CASSEDNGQETQYF. The rearrangement links TRBV28 to TRBJ2-5; D ambiguous. This CDR3 comprises 14 residues. Trimming removed 5 bases at V and 1 base at J, with 11 bases between. Germline V gives CDR1 MDHEN, CDR2 SYDVKM.